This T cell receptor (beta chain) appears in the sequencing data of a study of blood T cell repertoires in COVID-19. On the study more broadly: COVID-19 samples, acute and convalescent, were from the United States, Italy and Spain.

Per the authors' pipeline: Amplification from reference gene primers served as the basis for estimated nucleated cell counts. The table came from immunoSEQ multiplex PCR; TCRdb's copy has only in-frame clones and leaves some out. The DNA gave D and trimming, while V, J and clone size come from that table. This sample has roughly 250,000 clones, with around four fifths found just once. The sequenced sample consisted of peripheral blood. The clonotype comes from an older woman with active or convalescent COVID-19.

As DNA, the CDR3 is TGTGCCAGTAGTGCTGGGACAGCTCGATCCTACAATGAGCAGTTCTTC. Translation gives CASSAGTARSYNEQFF. J is TRBJ2-1 and V is TRBV19; TRBD1 agrees at 7 bases. CDR3 length equals 16 residues. With 5 bases clipped from V and 1 base from J, the junction kept 8 bases outside the gene matches. Germline values: CDR1 LNHDA, CDR2 SQIVND (reference sequence).